Listed below are T cell receptor beta chains from one sample, sequenced in a study of regulatory T cells in long-lasting Graves disease. TCRdb analysed the multiplex PCR reads with MiXCR anew, one entry per CDR3 protein. This table holds about 460,000 distinct CDR3 sequences, less than 15% found once. This sample also belongs to another study, concerning T cells in Graves' hyperthyroidism and ophthalmopathy.

The material was peripheral blood mononuclear cells (PBMCs), obtained at new diagnosis, from a patient treated with antithyroid drugs. These receptors were collected from a woman in her forties or fifties with Graves disease. The CDR3 runs from the conserved cysteine through the conserved F or W. Fields, in order: clone size, D gene, J gene, V gene, CDR3 protein, CDR3 DNA. A D gene is named only where the DNA matches it firmly. A clone size is listed for some rows: how often the clone was seen (once, few, many), or a class if it is expanded.

few,-,TRBJ1-6,TRBV27,CASSLEGGSNSPLHF,TGTGCCAGCAGTTTAGAGGGAGGGTCGAATTCACCCCTCCACTTT
many,TRBD1,TRBJ2-7,TRBV27,CASSLDRGDYEQYF,TGTGCCAGCAGTCTAGACAGGGGGGACTACGAGCAGTACTTC
few,-,TRBJ2-1,TRBV5-1,CASSLAARVGYNEQFF,TGCGCCAGCAGCTTGGCCGCCAGGGTGGGTTACAATGAGCAGTTCTTC
few,TRBD1,TRBJ1-2,TRBV18,CASSQRQGAYGYTF,TGTGCCAGCTCCCAAAGACAGGGGGCTTATGGCTACACCTTC
many,TRBD1,TRBJ1-4,TRBV28,CASSSPGQGNEKLFF,TGTGCCAGCAGTTCCCCGGGACAGGGGAATGAAAAACTGTTTTTT
many,TRBD1,TRBJ1-1,TRBV28,CASSRPYRGTEAFF,TGTGCCAGCAGCCGACCGTACAGGGGAACTGAAGCTTTCTTT
many,-,TRBJ2-3,TRBV28,CASRSQGRTDTQYF,TGTGCCAGCAGGTCGCAGGGGCGGACAGATACGCAGTATTTT
many,TRBD2,TRBJ2-3,TRBV13,CASSYTSGSQYF,TGTGCCAGCAGCTACACTAGCGGGAGTCAGTATTTT
many,-,TRBJ1-2,TRBV2,CASSDQRINYGYTF,TGTGCCAGCAGTGATCAAAGGATAAACTATGGCTACACCTTC
many,-,TRBJ1-1,TRBV7-6,CASSLSGRTEAFF,TGTGCCAGCAGCTTAAGTGGGAGGACTGAAGCTTTCTTT
-,-,TRBJ2-7,TRBV19,CASSMAGVRYEQYF,TGTGCCAGTAGTATGGCAGGGGTAAGGTACGAGCAGTACTTC
-,TRBD2,TRBJ2-1,TRBV4-1,CASSQQTSGSGNEQFF,TGCGCCAGCAGCCAACAGACTAGCGGGAGCGGGAATGAGCAGTTCTTC
many,TRBD1,TRBJ2-5,TRBV18,CASSATGTAQETQYF,TGTGCCAGCTCAGCGACCGGGACAGCGCAAGAGACCCAGTACTTC
many,TRBD2,TRBJ2-5,TRBV20-1,CSARGSSGMYQETQYF,TGCAGTGCTAGAGGCTCTAGCGGGATGTACCAAGAGACCCAGTACTTC
-,TRBD2,TRBJ2-5,TRBV9,CASSVAGLAGQDTQYF,TGTGCCAGCAGCGTAGCAGGACTAGCGGGTCAAGATACCCAGTACTTC
many,TRBD1,TRBJ1-1,TRBV11-2,CASSYPGQGVTEAFF,TGTGCCAGCAGCTACCCTGGACAGGGGGTCACTGAAGCTTTCTTT
-,-,TRBJ2-1,TRBV6-1,CASDRPYNEQFF,TGTGCCAGCGACAGACCCTACAATGAGCAGTTCTTC
many,-,TRBJ2-5,TRBV3-1,CASRTKFHRGGPKRETQYF,TGTGCCAGCCGGACCAAGTTCCACCGTGGGGGACCGAAACGGGAGACCCAGTACTTC
few,-,TRBJ1-3,TRBV7-8,CASSLVSWLNSGNTIYF,TGTGCCAGCAGCTTAGTTTCTTGGCTTAACTCTGGAAACACCATATATTTT
many,-,TRBJ1-1,TRBV5-1,CASSDEPYAEAFF,TGCGCCAGCAGTGACGAACCGTACGCTGAAGCTTTCTTT
-,-,TRBJ2-7,TRBV4-1,CASSQDPGFWYEQYF,TGCGCCAGCAGCCAAGATCCGGGGTTCTGGTACGAGCAGTACTTC
many,-,TRBJ1-2,TRBV6-1,CASSPTGPGGYTF,TGTGCCAGCAGTCCCACAGGGCCAGGTGGCTACACCTTC
-,TRBD2,TRBJ2-1,TRBV19,CASSMPEASGRVYNEQFF,TGTGCCAGTAGTATGCCCGAGGCTAGCGGGAGGGTCTACAATGAGCAGTTCTTC
-,TRBD1,TRBJ2-4,TRBV5-1,CASSTRTGVGNIQYF,TGCGCCAGCAGCACCCGGACAGGGGTGGGGAACATTCAGTACTTC
few,-,TRBJ2-5,TRBV20-1,CSALAGLPKETQYF,TGCAGTGCGCTAGCCGGATTACCCAAGGAGACCCAGTACTTC
many,-,TRBJ2-7,TRBV5-1,CASSLDYRREQYF,TGCGCCAGCAGCTTGGACTATCGTCGCGAGCAGTACTTC
many,-,TRBJ2-7,TRBV27,CASRAEDSLSYEQYF,TGTGCCAGCAGAGCCGAGGACAGCTTGTCCTACGAGCAGTACTTC
many,-,TRBJ1-2,TRBV11-2,CASSSRESYYGYTF,TGTGCCAGCAGCTCCAGGGAATCTTACTATGGCTACACCTTC
many,TRBD1,TRBJ2-2,TRBV6-1,CASSRAAGGITGELFF,TGTGCCAGCAGTCGCGCGGCAGGGGGCATCACCGGGGAGCTGTTTTTT
few,-,TRBJ1-5,TRBV15,CATSRDRTANQPQHF,TGTGCCACCAGCAGAGATAGGACAGCGAATCAGCCCCAGCATTTT
few,TRBD1,TRBJ2-5,TRBV19,CASSGDRDGTQYF,TGTGCCAGTAGTGGGGACAGGGATGGGACCCAGTACTTC
-,TRBD1,TRBJ1-2,TRBV6-2/TRBV6-3,CASSGDSAYGYTF,TGTGCCAGCAGTGGGGACAGCGCCTATGGCTACACCTTC
few,TRBD2,TRBJ2-3,TRBV7-3,CASSPGTSTSDTQYF,TGTGCCAGCAGCCCCGGGACTAGCACCTCAGATACGCAGTATTTT
few,-,TRBJ2-7,TRBV5-5,CASSYPGVDYEQYF,TGTGCCAGCAGCTACCCAGGGGTAGACTACGAGCAGTACTTC
-,-,TRBJ2-3,TRBV5-8,CASSQGSGRSVSNTQYF,TGCGCCAGCAGCCAAGGATCGGGGAGAAGCGTGTCCAATACGCAGTATTTT
-,TRBD2,TRBJ2-5,TRBV7-9,CASSLTSRPSGREETQYF,TGTGCCAGCAGCTTAACCTCCCGGCCTAGCGGGAGGGAAGAGACCCAGTACTTC
many,TRBD2,TRBJ2-3,TRBV7-3,CASSLGTSSSTDTQYF,TGTGCCAGCAGCTTAGGGACTAGCTCTAGCACAGATACGCAGTATTTT
many,-,TRBJ1-1,TRBV4-2,CASSQLRQFTEAFF,TGTGCCAGCAGCCAACTAAGGCAGTTCACTGAAGCTTTCTTT
-,-,TRBJ2-7,TRBV11-2,CASSLTINSYEQYF,TGTGCCAGTAGCCTAACCATCAACTCCTACGAGCAGTACTTC
few,TRBD2,TRBJ2-2,TRBV12-3/TRBV12-4,CASTYSGRAIGELFF,TGTGCCAGCACTTATAGCGGGAGGGCGATCGGGGAGCTGTTTTTT
many,-,TRBJ1-5,TRBV28,CASSFPPPDIYYSNQPQHF,TGTGCCAGCAGTTTTCCACCCCCTGACATTTATTATAGCAATCAGCCCCAGCATTTT
-,-,TRBJ1-1,TRBV20-1,CSASGFAAFF,TGCAGTGCTAGTGGCTTTGCTGCTTTCTTT
-,-,TRBJ2-2,TRBV7-6,CASSINWGLDTGELFF,TGTGCCAGCAGCATTAACTGGGGGCTGGACACCGGGGAGCTGTTTTTT
many,TRBD2,TRBJ2-3,TRBV5-1,CASSFPGLADTQYF,TGCGCCAGCAGCTTCCCCGGACTAGCTGATACGCAGTATTTT
many,-,TRBJ2-5,TRBV12-3/TRBV12-4,CASSLIQGGQETQYF,TGTGCCAGCAGTCTGATACAGGGAGGCCAAGAGACCCAGTACTTC
many,-,TRBJ2-2,TRBV12-3/TRBV12-4,CASSSSRQGEELFF,TGTGCCAGCAGTTCCTCGAGACAAGGGGAGGAGCTGTTTTTT
few,TRBD1,TRBJ1-5,TRBV9,CASSRRGTGEGSYSNQPQHF,TGTGCCAGCAGCCGGAGAGGGACAGGGGAAGGCTCCTATAGCAATCAGCCCCAGCATTTT
many,-,TRBJ2-7,TRBV12-3/TRBV12-4,CASSPEDSSYEQYF,TGTGCCAGCAGTCCAGAGGACAGTTCCTACGAGCAGTACTTC
-,-,TRBJ2-3,TRBV6-2/TRBV6-3,CASARLELATTDTQYF,TGTGCCAGCGCAAGACTTGAGTTAGCCACCACAGATACGCAGTATTTT
many,-,TRBJ2-1,TRBV28,CASSLGDTYNEQFF,TGTGCCAGCAGCCTCGGCGATACCTACAATGAGCAGTTCTTC
many,-,TRBJ2-3,TRBV2,CASSESSLILGTQVWGDTQYF,TGTGCCAGCAGTGAATCGAGTCTGATACTGGGGACTCAAGTTTGGGGAGATACGCAGTATTTT
few,TRBD2,TRBJ2-1,TRBV3-1,CASSQDGRQGRLLAGYNEQFF,TGTGCCAGCAGCCAAGATGGGCGGCAGGGTCGTCTGCTAGCGGGATACAATGAGCAGTTCTTC
many,TRBD1,TRBJ2-7,TRBV7-6,CASNLTGQVTYEQYF,TGTGCCAGCAACTTAACGGGACAGGTTACCTACGAGCAGTACTTC